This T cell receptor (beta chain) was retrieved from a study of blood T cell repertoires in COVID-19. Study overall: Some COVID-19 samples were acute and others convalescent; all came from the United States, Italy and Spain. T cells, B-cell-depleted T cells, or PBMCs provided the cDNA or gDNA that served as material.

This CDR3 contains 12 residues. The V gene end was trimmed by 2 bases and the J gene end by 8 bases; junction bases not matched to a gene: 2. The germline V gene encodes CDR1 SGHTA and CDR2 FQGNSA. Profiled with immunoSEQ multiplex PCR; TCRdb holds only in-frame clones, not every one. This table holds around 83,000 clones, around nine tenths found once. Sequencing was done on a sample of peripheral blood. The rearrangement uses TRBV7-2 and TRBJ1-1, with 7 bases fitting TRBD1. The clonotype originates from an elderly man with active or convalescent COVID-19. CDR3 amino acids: CASSLRQGEAFF. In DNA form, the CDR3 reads TGTGCCAGCAGCTTACGACAGGGAGAAGCTTTCTTT.